This T cell receptor (beta chain) was sequenced in a study of control samples from healthy donors and cancer patients. CDR1 SGHTA and CDR2 FQGTGA come from the germline V gene. CDR3 length: 14 residues. The ends were cut back, 6 bases at V and 2 bases at J, with 14 bases in the middle. Profiling relied on immunoSEQ multiplex PCR, and the TCRdb table lists in-frame clones only, not all of them. Of about 170,000 clones detected, roughly 93% appear once; the ten largest clones hold approximately 4%. The sequenced sample consisted of blood. The chain combines TRBV7-3 with TRBJ2-7, with D perhaps matching TRBD2 (6 bases). This TCR was recovered from a woman in her sixties in good health. CDR3 sequence: CASRYSGLPYEQYF. DNA for the CDR3: TGTGCCAGCAGGTACTCGGGACTGCCCTACGAGCAGTACTTC.